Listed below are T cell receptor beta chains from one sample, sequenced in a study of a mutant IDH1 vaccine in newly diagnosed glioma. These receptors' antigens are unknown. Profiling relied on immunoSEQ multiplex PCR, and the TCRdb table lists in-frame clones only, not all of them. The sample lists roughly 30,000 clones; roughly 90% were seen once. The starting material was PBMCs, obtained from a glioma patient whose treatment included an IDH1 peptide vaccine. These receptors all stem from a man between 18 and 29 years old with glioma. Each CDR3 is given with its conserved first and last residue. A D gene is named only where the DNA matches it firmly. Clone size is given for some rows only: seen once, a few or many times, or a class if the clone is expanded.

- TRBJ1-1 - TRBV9 TGTGCCAGCAGCGTAGGGAGGAACACTGAAGCTTTCTTT CASSVGRNTEAFF
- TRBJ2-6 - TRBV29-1 TGCAGCGTTCGGAGCTCTGGGGCCAACGTCCTGACTTTC CSVRSSGANVLTF
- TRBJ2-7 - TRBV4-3 TGCGCCAGCAGCCAAGGGGCACAGAGCTCCTACGAGCAGTACTTC CASSQGAQSSYEQYF
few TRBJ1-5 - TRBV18 TGTGCCAGCTCTCATTCAACAGGGACTGCTCAGCCCCAGCATTTT CASSHSTGTAQPQHF
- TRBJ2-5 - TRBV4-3 TGCGCCAGCAGCAAAGAGCCCTGGGTAGGGGCCCAGTACTTC CASSKEPWVGAQYF
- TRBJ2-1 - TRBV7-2 TGTGCCAGCAGCCGAGCGGGCTTTTACAATGAGCAGTTCTTC CASSRAGFYNEQFF
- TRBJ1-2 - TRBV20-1 TGCAGTGGGGGCAGGGATCATGGCTACACCTTC CSGGRDHGYTF
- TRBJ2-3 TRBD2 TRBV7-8 TGTGCCAGCAGCCCGCGGACTAGCGGGATGGGCACAGATACGCAGTATTTT CASSPRTSGMGTDTQYF
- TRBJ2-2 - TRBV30 TGTGCCTGGAGTTTCCGGGACTGGAACACCGGGGAGCTGTTTTTT CAWSFRDWNTGELFF
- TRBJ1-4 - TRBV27 TGTGCCAGCAGTTCCTGGACACACGCAACTAATGAAAAACTGTTTTTT CASSSWTHATNEKLFF
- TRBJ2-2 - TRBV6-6 TGTGCCAGCACCTCCCTTGGGGAGCTGTTTTTT CASTSLGELFF
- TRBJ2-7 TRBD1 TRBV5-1 TGCGCCAGCAGGCCGACAGGGGTAGGCGAGCAGTACTTC CASRPTGVGEQYF
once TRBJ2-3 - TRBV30 TGTGCTTTTGGGCGGGACGGAGATACGCAGTATTTT CAFGRDGDTQYF
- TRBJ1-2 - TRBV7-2 TGTGCCAGCAGCCCAGGTTACCGTGAGGGCTACACCTTC CASSPGYREGYTF
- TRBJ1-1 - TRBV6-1 TGTGCCAGCAGTGAAAGGGGGGCTCCTGGGCTAGCTTTCTTT CASSERGAPGLAFF
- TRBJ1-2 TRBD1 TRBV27 TGTGCCAGCAGGACCCCCGGGACAGGGCCTAACTATGGCTACACCTTC CASRTPGTGPNYGYTF